The rows below give T cell receptor beta chains drawn from one sample of a study of identical twins. TCRdb reprocessed the 5' RACE reads via MiXCR and lists one record per CDR3 protein. The sample lists about 150,000 distinct CDR3 sequences, 3.5% occurring once. Sequencing was carried out using memory T cells sorted from blood. The receptors originated from a man between 18 and 35 years old in good health. CDR3s include the opening cysteine and the closing phenylalanine or tryptophan. D genes are given only for firm matches. Expanded clones are given a class, and other clones once, few, many or no size at all.

j_call: TRBJ1-1; v_call: TRBV18; clone_size: few; d_call: -; cdr3_nt: TGTGCCAGCTCACCATCAAGGACTGAAGCTTTCTTT; cdr3_aa: CASSPSRTEAFF
j_call: TRBJ2-4; v_call: TRBV28; clone_size: many; d_call: -; cdr3_nt: TGTGCCAGCAGTTTAGGATCGCGGTTAGCCAAAAACATTCAGTACTTC; cdr3_aa: CASSLGSRLAKNIQYF
j_call: TRBJ1-1; v_call: TRBV5-1; clone_size: many; d_call: TRBD1; cdr3_nt: TGCGCCAGCAGACTAACAGGGGTGAACACTGAAGCTTTCTTT; cdr3_aa: CASRLTGVNTEAFF
j_call: TRBJ1-6; v_call: TRBV20-1; clone_size: few; d_call: -; cdr3_nt: TGCAGTGCCTACGGTCAGGGTAATTCACCCCTCCACTTT; cdr3_aa: CSAYGQGNSPLHF
j_call: TRBJ1-5; v_call: TRBV5-5; clone_size: many; d_call: TRBD1; cdr3_nt: TGTGCCAGCAGCTTGGATCACAGGGGTACCAATCAGCCCCAGCATTTT; cdr3_aa: CASSLDHRGTNQPQHF
j_call: TRBJ2-7; v_call: TRBV20-1; clone_size: many; d_call: -; cdr3_nt: TGCAGTGCTTCGACTGCTACCTACGAGCAGTACTTC; cdr3_aa: CSASTATYEQYF
j_call: TRBJ2-1; v_call: TRBV20-1; clone_size: many; d_call: -; cdr3_nt: TGCAGTGCTAGAGAACGAGGCGGAAGAACCTACAATGAGCAGTTCTTC; cdr3_aa: CSARERGGRTYNEQFF
j_call: TRBJ2-2; v_call: TRBV2; clone_size: many; d_call: TRBD1; cdr3_nt: TGTGCCAGCAGGACCCAGGGGGCGCACACCGGGGAGCTGTTTTTT; cdr3_aa: CASRTQGAHTGELFF
j_call: TRBJ2-1; v_call: TRBV5-1; clone_size: many; d_call: TRBD1; cdr3_nt: TGCGCCAGCAGCTTGATAAGGACAGGAGGAGGCTCCTACAATGAGCAGTTCTTC; cdr3_aa: CASSLIRTGGGSYNEQFF
j_call: TRBJ2-1; v_call: TRBV7-3; clone_size: many; d_call: TRBD2; cdr3_nt: TGTGCCAGCAGCCCAAGCCCGGGAGGCGAGCAGTTCTTC; cdr3_aa: CASSPSPGGEQFF
j_call: TRBJ2-3; v_call: TRBV5-5; clone_size: many; d_call: -; cdr3_nt: TGTGCCAGCAGCTTGGGGGAGGCAGATACGCAGTATTTT; cdr3_aa: CASSLGEADTQYF
j_call: TRBJ2-1; v_call: TRBV4-1; clone_size: many; d_call: TRBD2; cdr3_nt: TGCGCCAGCAGCCAAGAAGCGGGAGGTTTGGGCAATGAGCAGTTCTTC; cdr3_aa: CASSQEAGGLGNEQFF
j_call: TRBJ1-2; v_call: TRBV20-1; clone_size: -; d_call: -; cdr3_nt: TGCAGTGAAAAGGGGGAGCATGGCTACACCTTC; cdr3_aa: CSEKGEHGYTF
j_call: TRBJ2-1; v_call: TRBV25-1; clone_size: -; d_call: TRBD2; cdr3_nt: TGTGCCAGAGGGGGTGGCGGGAGGGAGTACAATGAGCAGTTCTTC; cdr3_aa: CARGGGGREYNEQFF
j_call: TRBJ2-2; v_call: TRBV10-3; clone_size: many; d_call: TRBD2; cdr3_nt: TGTGCCATCAGTGAGTCGAGCGGGAGTGTGACCGGGGAGCTGTTTTTT; cdr3_aa: CAISESSGSVTGELFF
j_call: TRBJ2-3; v_call: TRBV6-1; clone_size: many; d_call: TRBD2; cdr3_nt: TGTGCCAGCATTCATAGCGGGACTGGCACAGATACGCAGTATTTT; cdr3_aa: CASIHSGTGTDTQYF
j_call: TRBJ1-5; v_call: TRBV6-1; clone_size: many; d_call: -; cdr3_nt: TGTGCCAGCAGTGAGGCAGTTCTTCAGCCCCAGCATTTT; cdr3_aa: CASSEAVLQPQHF
j_call: TRBJ2-5; v_call: TRBV4-3; clone_size: many; d_call: -; cdr3_nt: TGCGCCAGCAGCCAAGATGGACAGCGGGAAGAGACCCAGTACTTC; cdr3_aa: CASSQDGQREETQYF
j_call: TRBJ2-1; v_call: TRBV12-5; clone_size: many; d_call: -; cdr3_nt: TGTGCTAGTGGTTTACAGGGAGAGTTCTTC; cdr3_aa: CASGLQGEFF
j_call: TRBJ2-7; v_call: TRBV6-1; clone_size: many; d_call: TRBD2; cdr3_nt: TGTGCCAGCCCTCCCGGGGGGGGAAGCTACTACGAGCAGTACTTC; cdr3_aa: CASPPGGGSYYEQYF
j_call: TRBJ2-7; v_call: TRBV20-1; clone_size: many; d_call: TRBD2; cdr3_nt: TGCAGTGCTAGAGATCCTAGCGGGTTCGACGAGCAGTACTTC; cdr3_aa: CSARDPSGFDEQYF
j_call: TRBJ2-3; v_call: TRBV28; clone_size: many; d_call: -; cdr3_nt: TGTGCCAGCAGTTTATTAAATCCGAATACGCAGTATTTT; cdr3_aa: CASSLLNPNTQYF
j_call: TRBJ2-5; v_call: TRBV18; clone_size: many; d_call: -; cdr3_nt: TGTGCCAGCTCACCGCGGGCTCAAGAGACCCAGTACTTC; cdr3_aa: CASSPRAQETQYF
j_call: TRBJ2-1; v_call: TRBV20-1; clone_size: many; d_call: -; cdr3_nt: TGCAGTGTTGGGACTCGAATGGCCAACAATGAGCAGTTCTTC; cdr3_aa: CSVGTRMANNEQFF
j_call: TRBJ1-2; v_call: TRBV20-1; clone_size: -; d_call: TRBD1; cdr3_nt: TGCAGTGCGCAGGCCGCCAGGGGGCTGGGGGGCTACACCTTC; cdr3_aa: CSAQAARGLGGYTF
j_call: TRBJ1-4; v_call: TRBV27; clone_size: many; d_call: TRBD1; cdr3_nt: TGTGCCAGCAGGGACAGGGGGAATCCTAATGAAAAACTGTTTTTT; cdr3_aa: CASRDRGNPNEKLFF
j_call: TRBJ1-3; v_call: TRBV3-1; clone_size: many; d_call: -; cdr3_nt: TGTGCCAGCAGCGAACTCGGACTCAACGGAAACACCATATATTTT; cdr3_aa: CASSELGLNGNTIYF
j_call: TRBJ1-2; v_call: TRBV25-1; clone_size: -; d_call: -; cdr3_nt: TGTGCCAGCAGGAAGACCGGGACACAGATCGGCTACACCTTC; cdr3_aa: CASRKTGTQIGYTF
j_call: TRBJ2-7; v_call: TRBV10-3; clone_size: many; d_call: -; cdr3_nt: TGTGCCATCAGTCCGCAGACCTACGAGCAGTACTTC; cdr3_aa: CAISPQTYEQYF
j_call: TRBJ2-6; v_call: TRBV29-1; clone_size: many; d_call: TRBD1; cdr3_nt: TGCAGCGCCGGACAGGGGGTGAAAGGGGCCAACGTCCTGACTTTC; cdr3_aa: CSAGQGVKGANVLTF
j_call: TRBJ2-1; v_call: TRBV4-2; clone_size: many; d_call: -; cdr3_nt: TGTGCCAGCAGCCAATCCCCGGGTCGGGATGAGCAGTTCTTC; cdr3_aa: CASSQSPGRDEQFF
j_call: TRBJ2-1; v_call: TRBV5-6; clone_size: many; d_call: -; cdr3_nt: TGTGCCAGCAGCTTGGAGCGGAATGAGCAGTTCTTC; cdr3_aa: CASSLERNEQFF
j_call: TRBJ1-2; v_call: TRBV5-1; clone_size: many; d_call: -; cdr3_nt: TGCGCCAGCAGCTTCGGGACCGGTGCTAACTATGGCTACACCTTC; cdr3_aa: CASSFGTGANYGYTF
j_call: TRBJ1-5; v_call: TRBV12-3/TRBV12-4; clone_size: many; d_call: -; cdr3_nt: TGTGCCAGCAGTTTAGGGGGGACGACCAATCAGCCCCAGCATTTT; cdr3_aa: CASSLGGTTNQPQHF
j_call: TRBJ2-1; v_call: TRBV25-1; clone_size: many; d_call: TRBD1; cdr3_nt: TGTGCCAGCAGTGAATATGGGACAGGGGGCTACAATGAGCAGTTCTTC; cdr3_aa: CASSEYGTGGYNEQFF
j_call: TRBJ2-1; v_call: TRBV12-3/TRBV12-4; clone_size: many; d_call: TRBD2; cdr3_nt: TGTGCCAGCAGACCCGGACTAGCGGGAGTGGGTGAGCAGTTCTTC; cdr3_aa: CASRPGLAGVGEQFF
j_call: TRBJ1-4; v_call: TRBV2; clone_size: many; d_call: -; cdr3_nt: TGTGCCAGCCTCGCCAGTCGTAGTGAAAAACTGTTTTTT; cdr3_aa: CASLASRSEKLFF
j_call: TRBJ2-1; v_call: TRBV6-1; clone_size: -; d_call: -; cdr3_nt: TGTGCCAGCACCCACGAGCACAGGGAGGGTGAGCAGTTCTTC; cdr3_aa: CASTHEHREGEQFF
j_call: TRBJ2-1; v_call: TRBV20-1; clone_size: many; d_call: TRBD2; cdr3_nt: TGCAGTGCTAGCGACGGGACTAGCCGCTCCTACAATGAGCAGTTCTTC; cdr3_aa: CSASDGTSRSYNEQFF
j_call: TRBJ2-5; v_call: TRBV6-1; clone_size: many; d_call: -; cdr3_nt: TGTGCCACTACCACCGGGAGACGGGGAGAGACCCAGTACTTC; cdr3_aa: CATTTGRRGETQYF
j_call: TRBJ2-7; v_call: TRBV5-4; clone_size: many; d_call: -; cdr3_nt: TGTGCCAGCAGCCGAGACAGAGCCAACGAGCAGTACTTC; cdr3_aa: CASSRDRANEQYF
j_call: TRBJ2-5; v_call: TRBV7-2; clone_size: many; d_call: -; cdr3_nt: TGTGCCAGCAGCACGTACCGGCCGTCCCGGAGCGGAGAGACCCAGTACTTC; cdr3_aa: CASSTYRPSRSGETQYF
j_call: TRBJ1-1; v_call: TRBV12-3/TRBV12-4; clone_size: -; d_call: TRBD1; cdr3_nt: TGTGCCAGCAGTTTTCAGGGACAGGGGTTAGGCACTGAAGCTTTCTTT; cdr3_aa: CASSFQGQGLGTEAFF
j_call: TRBJ2-1; v_call: TRBV24-1; clone_size: many; d_call: -; cdr3_nt: TGTGCCACCAGTGATTTTGCCTACAATGAGCAGTTCTTC; cdr3_aa: CATSDFAYNEQFF
j_call: TRBJ1-4; v_call: TRBV5-1; clone_size: many; d_call: -; cdr3_nt: TGCGCCAGCAGCTTGACCGGCACTAATGAAAAACTGTTTTTT; cdr3_aa: CASSLTGTNEKLFF
j_call: TRBJ2-4; v_call: TRBV7-3; clone_size: many; d_call: -; cdr3_nt: TGTGCCAGCAGCTTAGGGGGCGGGAGTGGAAACATTCAGTACTTC; cdr3_aa: CASSLGGGSGNIQYF
j_call: TRBJ2-1; v_call: TRBV6-1; clone_size: many; d_call: TRBD1; cdr3_nt: TGTGCCACCGTTTCAGGGACAGAGTCATACAATGAGCAGTTCTTC; cdr3_aa: CATVSGTESYNEQFF
j_call: TRBJ2-3; v_call: TRBV29-1; clone_size: many; d_call: -; cdr3_nt: TGCAGCGTCGTCCCGGATACGCAGTATTTT; cdr3_aa: CSVVPDTQYF
j_call: TRBJ2-2; v_call: TRBV9; clone_size: many; d_call: -; cdr3_nt: TGTGCCAGCAGCGCCGACAGGCCGGGAACCGGGGAGCTGTTTTTT; cdr3_aa: CASSADRPGTGELFF
j_call: TRBJ2-3; v_call: TRBV10-2; clone_size: many; d_call: TRBD2; cdr3_nt: TGCGCCAGCAAGCCTAGCGGGAGTACTGATACGCAGTATTTT; cdr3_aa: CASKPSGSTDTQYF
j_call: TRBJ2-3; v_call: TRBV20-1; clone_size: many; d_call: TRBD2; cdr3_nt: TGCAGTGCTAGGCCAGCGGGAGGGCCGAATACGCAGTATTTT; cdr3_aa: CSARPAGGPNTQYF
j_call: TRBJ1-3; v_call: TRBV12-3/TRBV12-4; clone_size: many; d_call: -; cdr3_nt: TGTGCCAGCAGTACAGGGAGTACTGGAAACACCATATATTTT; cdr3_aa: CASSTGSTGNTIYF
j_call: TRBJ2-1; v_call: TRBV10-3; clone_size: many; d_call: TRBD1; cdr3_nt: TGTGCCATCAGTGAGGTCAGGGGGCTGTCCTACAATGAGCAGTTCTTC; cdr3_aa: CAISEVRGLSYNEQFF
j_call: TRBJ2-5; v_call: TRBV20-1; clone_size: many; d_call: TRBD1; cdr3_nt: TGCAGTGCTAGGCCCACGACAGGGCGGCAAGAGACCCAGTACTTC; cdr3_aa: CSARPTTGRQETQYF
j_call: TRBJ2-1; v_call: TRBV5-4; clone_size: -; d_call: -; cdr3_nt: TGTGCCAGCAGCTTGGCCGGGCTAGCGAAGGATGAGCAGTTCTTC; cdr3_aa: CASSLAGLAKDEQFF